The 32 T cell receptor beta chains presented below share a single source sample, sequenced in a study of lymphopenia after photon versus proton radiotherapy. Here immunoSEQ multiplex PCR was the method, and the copy in TCRdb shows in-frame clones only, minus some. The repertoire holds around 25,000 clones, with 75% to 90% as singletons. This material consisted of peripheral blood, taken from a patient treated with photon-based radiotherapy. The source is a man aged 25-45 years with gastric cancer.

This rearrangement joins TRBV29-1 to TRBJ1-1; TRBD1 is a possible D gene (5 bases). This CDR3 region has 10 residues. CDR1 is SQVTM and CDR2 is ANQGSEA in the germline V gene. Trimming pared 6 bases from V and 4 bases from J, leaving 6 bases between. CDR3 in DNA: TGCAGCGTGGGACTCACTGAAGCTTTCTTT. It is translated as CSVGLTEAFF.

CDR3 nucleotides: TGTGCCAGCAGCTTAGATTGGTCAGGAAACACTGAAGCTTTCTTT. As protein: CASSLDWSGNTEAFF. This sequence joins TRBV11-1 and TRBJ1-1; D remains unclear. The CDR3 runs 15 residues. With 1 base removed from V and 2 bases from J, the gap between germline ends came to 11 bases. Germline lookup yields CDR1 SGHAT and CDR2 FQDESV (reference sequence).

J is TRBJ1-4 and V is TRBV14; D is undetermined. Trimming shortened V by 4 bases and J by 4 bases, and 7 bases separated the two germline ends. This CDR3 is 13 amino acids long. Germline-derived CDR1 and CDR2 are SGHDN and FVKESK. CDR3 in amino acids: CASSRGLNEKLFF. The CDR3 coding sequence is TGTGCCAGCAGCCGTGGGCTTAATGAAAAACTGTTTTTT.

The chain is built from TRBV11-3 and TRBJ1-1; 8 positions agree with TRBD1. The CDR3 spans 13 residues. Trimming removed 5 bases from V and 4 bases from J; junction bases left unmatched: 3. Per the germline V gene, CDR1 is SGHNT and CDR2 is YENEEA. The DNA of the CDR3 is TGTGCCAGCAGCCTTACAGGGGGCACTGAAGCTTTCTTT. It yields the protein CASSLTGGTEAFF. The variable domain in full, completed from reference TRBV11-3 and TRBJ1-1, reads EAGVVQSPRYKIIEKKQPVAFWCNPISGHNTLYWYLQNLGQGPELLIRYENEEAVDDSQLPKDRFSAERLKGVDSTLKIQPAELGDSAVYLCASSLTGGTEAFFGQGTRLTVV.

The V and J genes are TRBV19 and TRBJ1-6; 7 bases are a match to TRBD1. The trim removed 6 bases at V and 5 bases at J, leaving 4 bases unmatched. This CDR3 has 14 amino acids. Germline-derived CDR1 and CDR2 are LNHDA and SQIVND (reference sequence). CDR3: CASSRQGNNSPLHF. CDR3 DNA sequence: TGTGCCAGTAGCCGACAGGGTAATAATTCACCCCTCCACTTT.

This clone rates as medium-sized (0.01 to 0.1%). The identical CDR3 is also encoded by other nucleotide sequences in the sample. V and J are TRBV28 and TRBJ2-7, with D hard to call. Germline V CDR1 and CDR2: MDHEN, SYDVKM. There are 14 residues in the CDR3. Trimming shortened V by 3 bases and J by 2 bases, and 11 bases separated the two germline ends. This chain's CDR3 is CASSFNRVAYEQYF. The CDR3 DNA sequence: TGTGCCAGCAGTTTTAACAGAGTTGCCTACGAGCAGTACTTC.

In this sample, this clone turned up once. The chain carries TRBV5-1 and TRBJ1-1; maybe TRBD1 (5 bases). The CDR3 loop spans 16 amino acids. With 1 base removed from V and 5 bases from J, the gap between germline ends came to 18 bases. Looked up from germline, CDR1 is SGHRS and CDR2 is YFSETQ. The chain's CDR3 is CASSLNSAGIRTEAFF. The DNA of the CDR3 is TGCGCCAGCAGCTTGAATAGCGCAGGGATAAGGACTGAAGCTTTCTTT.

The chain couples TRBV5-4 to TRBJ1-2; TRBD1 is a possible D gene (5 bases). Trimming stripped 4 bases from V and 1 base from J, with 14 bases between. The germline V gene encodes CDR1 SGHNT and CDR2 YYREEE (reference sequence). CDR3 length equals 15 residues. For the CDR3, the DNA is TGTGCCAGCAGCCCAGGACAAGAAGATAACTATGGCTACACCTTC. It codes for CASSPGQEDNYGYTF.

The chain recombines TRBV25-1 with TRBJ1-2; D might be TRBD1 (6 bases). With 4 bases removed from V and 2 bases from J, the gap between germline ends came to 11 bases. This CDR3 is 14 amino acids long. From germline, CDR1 is MGHDK and CDR2 SYGVNS. The CDR3 DNA reads as TGTGCCAGCAGTGGGATACAGGGAAACTATGGCTACACCTTC. Translation gives CASSGIQGNYGYTF.

The table lists this clone with a count of one. The chain joins TRBV9 to TRBJ2-1; 7 positions agree with TRBD1. Germline V gene sequence: CDR1 SGDLS, CDR2 YYNGEE. V dropped 4 bases and J dropped 4; count of bases not matched to a gene: 11. The CDR3 contains 16 residues. The CDR3 DNA reads as TGTGCCAGCAGCCCCTTCGGGACAGCCGGATACAATGAGCAGTTCTTC. Translating it yields CASSPFGTAGYNEQFF.

The chain recombines TRBV7-9 with TRBJ1-6; D is uncertain. Germline V gene lookup returns CDR1 SEHNR and CDR2 FQNEAQ (reference sequence). Trimming removed 9 bases at V and 9 bases at J, with 12 bases between. The CDR3 contains 12 residues. CDR3 coding DNA: TGTGCCAGTACATCAGAGGGTTCACCCCTCCACTTT. Residues: CASTSEGSPLHF.

The count of this clone is one. The J gene is TRBJ1-1, the V gene TRBV6-5; D is uncertain. Trimming removed 6 bases at V and 2 bases at J, with 16 bases between. CDR3 size: 15 residues. The germline V gene has CDR1 MNHEY and CDR2 SVGAGI. CDR3 sequence (DNA): TGTGCCAGCAGAGAATCCTACCGGAGTAACACTGAAGCTTTCTTT. Its protein is CASRESYRSNTEAFF.

There are a few counts of this clone. The CDR3 is CASSIPGTGYNEQFF. The CDR3 nucleotides read TGTGCCAGTAGTATTCCCGGGACAGGGTACAATGAGCAGTTCTTC. This chain links TRBV19 with TRBJ2-1; 9 bases map to TRBD1. The CDR3 covers 15 residues. Trimming took 3 bases from V and 4 from J; bases not matched to a gene: 4. The germline V gene encodes CDR1 LNHDA and CDR2 SQIVND (reference sequence).

The chain joins TRBV15 to TRBJ2-2; 8 bases are a match to TRBD1. This CDR3 is built from 14 residues. Germline V CDR1 and CDR2: LNHNV, YYDKDF (reference sequence). With 7 bases clipped from V and 7 bases from J, the junction kept 8 bases outside the gene matches. The CDR3 sequence is CATTKDRANGELFF. CDR3 in DNA: TGTGCCACCACCAAGGACAGGGCAAACGGGGAGCTGTTTTTT.

This clone was recorded once. The DNA of the CDR3 is TGTGCCAGCAGCTTAGATGCGTTAGGTCGTGGAGTGTCAGATACGCAGTATTTT. It specifies CASSLDALGRGVSDTQYF. The chain uses TRBV11-2 and TRBJ2-3; D unclear. V gave up 0 bases and J gave up 4 bases, with 20 bases separating them. The CDR3 is 18 amino acids. Germline-derived CDR1 and CDR2 are SGHAT and FQNNGV.

The chain recombines TRBV11-2 with TRBJ1-1; D remains ambiguous. Trimming pared 2 bases from V and 6 bases from J, leaving 10 bases between. The germline V gene has CDR1 SGHAT and CDR2 FQNNGV. There are 13 residues in the CDR3. The CDR3 region is CASSLNMIAEAFF. The CDR3 region has the DNA TGTGCCAGCAGCTTAAATATGATCGCTGAAGCTTTCTTT. The full variable domain, rest sourced from reference TRBV11-2 and TRBJ1-1, is EAGVAQSPRYKIIEKRQSVAFWCNPISGHATLYWYQQILGQGPKLLIQFQNNGVVDDSQLPKDRFSAERLKGVDSTLKIQPAKLEDSAVYLCASSLNMIAEAFFGQGTRLTVV.

V is TRBV19 and J is TRBJ1-2, with D tentatively TRBD1 (5 bases). This CDR3 is built from 14 residues. Looked up from germline, CDR1 is LNHDA and CDR2 is SQIVND (reference sequence). V lost 7 bases to trimming and J lost 3 bases, with 15 bases between them. The CDR3 sequence: CASNPIEGDYGYTF. CDR3 bases: TGTGCCAGTAACCCGATAGAAGGGGACTATGGCTACACCTTC.

J is TRBJ2-5 and V is TRBV5-4; D ambiguous. Trimming stripped 0 bases from V and 4 bases from J, with 10 bases between. This CDR3 comprises 14 residues. Looked up from germline, CDR1 is SGHNT and CDR2 is YYREEE (reference sequence). CDR3 in DNA: TGTGCCAGCAGCTTGGTAGACCAAAGAGAGACCCAGTACTTC. It encodes CASSLVDQRETQYF.

The rearrangement joins TRBV10-3 to TRBJ2-1, with 10 bases lining up with TRBD2. Germline loops: CDR1 ENHRY, CDR2 SYGVKD. V dropped 6 bases and J dropped 10; count of bases not matched to a gene: 15. CDR3 size: 16 residues. The CDR3 loop reads CAIRSRNSGGGLEQFF. In DNA, the CDR3 is TGTGCCATCAGGTCCCGAAACAGCGGGGGGGGCTTGGAGCAGTTCTTC.

V is TRBV6-4 and J is TRBJ1-2, with 9 nucleotides matching TRBD1. The V and J ends lost 5 bases and 3 bases, in that order; junction bases with no gene match: 10. This CDR3 is 16 amino acids long. Germline CDR1 reads MRHNA; CDR2 reads SNTAGT. DNA for the CDR3: TGTGCCAGCAGTTTGAACCGGGACAGGGACGACTATGGCTACACCTTC. Protein: CASSLNRDRDDYGYTF.

The V call is TRBV4-1, the J call TRBJ2-3; the D is unclear. This CDR3 has 15 residues. Germline V gives CDR1 MGHRA, CDR2 YSYEKL. V dropped 2 bases and J dropped 0 bases, with 9 bases sitting between them. As DNA, the CDR3 is TGCGCCAGCAGCCAACTGAGCCTAAGCACAGATACGCAGTATTTT. Translating gives CASSQLSLSTDTQYF.

DNA of the CDR3: TGTGCCAGCAGCTTATTGGGGACTAGCGGGGTCAATGAGCAGTTCTTC. Its protein product is CASSLLGTSGVNEQFF. The chain carries TRBV7-9 and TRBJ2-1; 13 nucleotides agree with TRBD2. Looked up from germline, CDR1 is SEHNR and CDR2 is FQNEAQ (reference sequence). The CDR3 consists of 16 residues. The V and J ends lost 2 bases and 6 bases, in that order; junction bases with no gene match: 4.

The V gene is TRBV25-1, the J gene TRBJ1-4; D possibly corresponds to TRBD1 (6 bases). Germline values: CDR1 MGHDK, CDR2 SYGVNS. The CDR3 extends over 15 amino acids. V lost 9 bases and J lost 4, with 18 bases in between. CDR3 nucleotides: TGTGCCAGTTCGGGACACCTAGGAGATAATGAAAAACTGTTTTTT. Translated: CASSGHLGDNEKLFF.

The V and J genes are TRBV5-6 and TRBJ2-7, with 8 positions matching TRBD1. Germline V CDR1 and CDR2: SGHDT, YYEEEE. This CDR3 has 16 residues. V was pared by 0 bases and J by 7 bases, with 12 bases of the junction left unmatched. The CDR3, as DNA: TGTGCCAGCAGCTTGGTACCGGGACAGGCCTACTCTGAGCAGTACTTC. Protein: CASSLVPGQAYSEQYF.

This clone was recorded a few times. The chain carries TRBV5-1 and TRBJ2-7; D is uncertain. The germline gives CDR1 SGHRS, CDR2 YFSETQ. The CDR3 spans 15 residues. Trimming shortened V by 1 base and J by 4 bases, and 15 bases separated the two germline ends. The CDR3 DNA sequence: TGCGCCAGCAGCTTGCAAGCTTCTAAGGATTACGAGCAGTACTTC. Protein product: CASSLQASKDYEQYF.

This clone was found once. The V gene is TRBV5-4, the J gene TRBJ2-5; unclear D gene. The germline V and J ends were trimmed by 6 bases and 1 base, with 7 bases remaining between them. Germline assignment: CDR1 SGHNT and CDR2 YYREEE (reference sequence). The CDR3 has 12 amino acids. The CDR3 loop is CASTALQETQYF. In DNA form, the CDR3 reads TGTGCCAGCACCGCCCTCCAAGAGACCCAGTACTTC.

V usage is TRBV19 and J usage is TRBJ2-1, with 10 bases lining up with TRBD2. The CDR3 has 13 residues. Trimming at V came to 4 bases and at J to 12 bases, leaving 6 bases not matched to a gene. The germline V gene encodes CDR1 LNHDA and CDR2 SQIVND (reference sequence). Here the CDR3 reads CASSTAGGPVQFF. The DNA of the CDR3 is TGTGCCAGTAGTACAGCGGGGGGGCCCGTGCAGTTCTTC.

The CDR3 DNA reads as TGTGCCAGCAGCTTGGTCGCGGGGGGCTTTAACAATGAGCAGTTCTTC. Protein sequence: CASSLVAGGFNNEQFF. The chain links TRBV7-9 to TRBJ2-1; 8 bases are shared with TRBD2. Germline assignment: CDR1 SEHNR and CDR2 FQNEAQ (reference sequence). CDR3 length: 16 amino acids. V shed 3 bases, J shed 5 bases, and the junction held 9 bases outside the gene matches.

The chain links TRBV5-6 to TRBJ2-1; D is possibly TRBD2 (6 bases). Germline loops: CDR1 SGHDT, CDR2 YYEEEE. V shed 6 bases and J shed 10 bases, with 11 bases lying between them. The CDR3 sequence is 11 residues long. The CDR3 loop reads CASTVGGEQFF. The CDR3 DNA sequence: TGTGCCAGCACTGTGGGGGGAGAGCAGTTCTTC.

The CDR3 nucleotides are TGTGCCAGCAGCTCAGGGGGCGCAAGGGAAAAACTGTTTTTT. Translation gives CASSSGGAREKLFF. V is TRBV6-1 and J is TRBJ1-4; 8 nucleotides align to TRBD1. V lost 6 bases to trimming and J lost 8 bases; unmatched junction nucleotides: 8. CDR3 length equals 14 residues. CDR1 and CDR2 from the germline V gene are MNHNS and SASEGT.

The chain uses TRBV6-1 and TRBJ1-6; D remains unclear. The CDR3 consists of 14 residues. Per the germline V gene, CDR1 is MNHNS and CDR2 is SASEGT. Trimming removed 3 bases at V and 3 bases at J, with 6 bases between. The DNA of the CDR3 is TGTGCCAGCAGTGAGGACCACTATAATTCACCCCTCCACTTT. Its protein is CASSEDHYNSPLHF.

This clone showed up just a few times. CDR3 DNA sequence: TGTGCCAGTAGATCGACAGGGGTGGATGGCTACACCTTC. It yields the protein CASRSTGVDGYTF. This chain joins TRBV19 and TRBJ1-2; 8 bases align to TRBD1. J lost 6 bases, V lost 6 bases, and 6 bases had no gene match. This CDR3 is 13 amino acids long. Germline assignment: CDR1 LNHDA and CDR2 SQIVND (reference sequence).